One TCR beta chain is described in this entry. Its antigen is still unknown. This specimen includes other DNA sequences encoding the same CDR3. CDR1 MNHEY and CDR2 SMNVEV come from the germline V gene (reference sequence). The CDR3 spans 13 residues. Trimming left V 3 bases short and J 2 bases short, with 8 bases between. These data come from a study of shared clonotypes between healthy human individuals. The data were produced by immunoSEQ multiplex PCR, yet TCRdb's version contains in-frame clones alone and is incomplete. The sample has about 2.1 million clones; roughly 91% are singletons. Naive CD8 cells comprised CD45RO-negative, CCR7-positively selected cells, excluding terminally differentiated effector memory CD45RA+ cells. Notes on the study in general: The genetic and exposure-history diversity represented was limited by few donors. Generation probability values for non-shared clonotypes were lower than those for clonotypes shared by all four donors.

This clonotype was sampled from a young man in good health. Some clones in this sample may be carry-over from other donors' samples. J is TRBJ2-7 and V is TRBV27; D call uncertain. The specimen was naive CD8+ T cells from PBMCs. CDR3 sequence reads: CASSFSSTYEQYF. CDR3 nucleotides: TGTGCCAGCAGTTTTTCCAGCACCTACGAGCAGTACTTC.